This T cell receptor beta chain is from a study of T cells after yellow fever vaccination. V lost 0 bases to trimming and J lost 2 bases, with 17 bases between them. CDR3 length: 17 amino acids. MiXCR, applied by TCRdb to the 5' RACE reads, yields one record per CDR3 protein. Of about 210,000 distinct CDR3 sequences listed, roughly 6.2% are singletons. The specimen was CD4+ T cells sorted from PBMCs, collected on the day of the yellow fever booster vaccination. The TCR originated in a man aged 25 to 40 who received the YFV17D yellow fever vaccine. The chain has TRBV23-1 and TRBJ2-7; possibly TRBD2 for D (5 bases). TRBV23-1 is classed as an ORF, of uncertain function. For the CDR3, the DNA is TGCGCCAGCAGTCAATCGGTACCGGGCCCGGAGGCCTACGAGCAGTACTTC. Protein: CASSQSVPGPEAYEQYF.